This entry lists 25 T cell receptor beta chains sequenced from one sample in a study of blood T cell repertoires in COVID-19. This table comes from immunoSEQ multiplex PCR, and its TCRdb copy is limited to in-frame clones, with some not included. Of 650,000 to 800,000 clones listed, around 89% are singletons. Sequencing was carried out using peripheral blood. All receptors come from a woman aged 18-30 years with acute or convalescent COVID-19.

This clone has a single count. The chain combines TRBV7-9 with TRBJ2-1; D may be TRBD1 (5 bases). This CDR3 is built from 14 residues. V shed 3 bases and J shed 5 bases, with 11 bases lying between them. Germline V gene sequence: CDR1 SEHNR, CDR2 FQNEAQ (reference sequence). The CDR3 DNA sequence: TGTGCCAGCAGCTTGGCAGGGTTAAACAATGAGCAGTTCTTC. This gives the protein CASSLAGLNNEQFF. Complete variable domain (other parts from reference TRBV7-9 and TRBJ2-1): DTGVSQNPRHKITKRGQNVTFRCDPISEHNRLYWYRQTLGQGPEFLTYFQNEAQLEKSRLLSDRFSAERPKGSFSTLEIQRTEQGDSAMYLCASSLAGLNNEQFFGPGTRLTVL.

This clone was found once. The J gene is TRBJ1-1, the V gene TRBV9; a possible D gene is TRBD1 (5 bases). Germline V gene lookup returns CDR1 SGDLS and CDR2 YYNGEE. Trimming took 3 bases from V and 5 from J, leaving 14 bases between them. The CDR3 has 14 amino acids. The DNA of the CDR3 is TGTGCCAGCAGCGCCTCCGCCTCAGGGACTGAAGCTTTCTTT. Its translation is CASSASASGTEAFF.

The chain has TRBV5-1 and TRBJ2-1, with a tentative D call TRBD2 (5 bases). This CDR3 comprises 12 residues. The germline V gene encodes CDR1 SGHRS and CDR2 YFSETQ. Trimming cost V 3 bases and J 9 bases, with 10 bases left between them. The DNA for the CDR3 is TGCGCCAGCAGCTCGATGGGGAGTGAGCAGTTCTTC. Amino acid sequence: CASSSMGSEQFF.

The chain employs TRBV9 and TRBJ2-1, with TRBD2 matching over 11 bases. The length of the CDR3 is 16 residues. Germline V lookup: CDR1 SGDLS, CDR2 YYNGEE. V lost 4 bases, J lost 3 bases, and 6 bases stayed unmatched. DNA for the CDR3: TGTGCCAGCAGCCCCAGGACTAGCGGGTACTACAATGAGCAGTTCTTC. Protein: CASSPRTSGYYNEQFF.

The CDR3 sequence is CASTPAGQGYEQYF. Written as DNA, the CDR3 is TGTGCCAGCACACCGGCGGGACAGGGCTACGAGCAGTACTTC. V and J are TRBV6-6 and TRBJ2-7, with TRBD1 matching 9 bases. Germline V gene lookup returns CDR1 MNHNY and CDR2 SVGAGI (reference sequence). Unmatched junction bases numbered 7, after V lost 7 bases and J lost 3 bases. This CDR3 contains 14 residues.

The rearrangement joins TRBV11-2 to TRBJ1-2; the D gene is possibly TRBD1 (6 bases). The germline gives CDR1 SGHAT, CDR2 FQNNGV. V was shortened by 5 bases and J by 8 bases, with 15 bases between the two germline ends. The CDR3 runs to 13 residues. The CDR3 sequence is CASSPGHSLGYTF. The CDR3 DNA follows: TGTGCCAGCAGCCCGGGACATTCATTAGGCTACACCTTC.

The V gene is TRBV6-1, the J gene TRBJ1-4; D is ambiguous. There are 13 residues in the CDR3. Trimming took off 0 bases at V and 14 bases at J, with 13 bases between the two ends. Germline CDR1 and CDR2: MNHNS and SASEGT. The CDR3: CASSEAGGRVLFF. Here the CDR3 DNA reads TGTGCCAGCAGTGAAGCCGGAGGGAGGGTCCTGTTTTTT.

J is TRBJ2-3 and V is TRBV7-9, with D hard to call. V was trimmed by 1 base and J by 0 bases, leaving 8 bases between them. CDR1 SEHNR and CDR2 FQNEAQ come from the germline V gene (reference sequence). This CDR3 has 15 amino acids. In DNA form, the CDR3 reads TGTGCCAGCAGCTTAGGGGCGCAGAGCACAGATACGCAGTATTTT. Protein: CASSLGAQSTDTQYF.

This clone was seen a single time. The CDR3, as DNA: TGTGCCAGTGGTTGGTGGGAGGCAGCACAGTCAGGCGAGCAGTACTTC. It codes for CASGWWEAAQSGEQYF. This chain links TRBV21-1 with TRBJ2-7; the table's D call, TRBD2, was not checked against the DNA. TRBV21-1 is given as a pseudogene. The CDR3 has 16 amino acids.

The gene calls are TRBV27 and TRBJ1-1; D gene ambiguous. Trimming removed 5 bases from V and 0 bases from J, with 13 bases in between. Germline lookup yields CDR1 MNHEY and CDR2 SMNVEV (reference sequence). This CDR3 comprises 15 residues. CDR3 in amino acids: CASSSRDGMNTEAFF. The CDR3 coding sequence is TGTGCCAGCAGTAGCCGGGATGGGATGAACACTGAAGCTTTCTTT.

The rearrangement links TRBV4-1 to TRBJ1-2; D may be TRBD1 (6 bases). The germline CDR1 and CDR2 sequences are MGHRA and YSYEKL. V lost 0 bases to trimming and J lost 2 bases, with 10 bases between them. The CDR3 sequence is 15 residues long. CDR3 nucleotides: TGCGCCAGCAGCCAAGAGTGGACAGACAACTATGGCTACACCTTC. Residues: CASSQEWTDNYGYTF.

This chain connects TRBV6-4 to TRBJ1-6; no definite D call. The CDR3 consists of 16 residues. Trimming stripped 4 bases from V and 0 bases from J, with 10 bases between. Germline lookup yields CDR1 MRHNA and CDR2 SNTAGT. Written as DNA, the CDR3 is TGTGCCAGCAGTGTATCCGGGGTCTCCTATAATTCACCCCTCCACTTT. Translation: CASSVSGVSYNSPLHF.

This clone was detected once. The V call is TRBV30, the J call TRBJ2-1; the D gene is possibly TRBD2 (5 bases). There are 14 residues in the CDR3. The V end lost 2 bases, the J end lost 1 base, and 9 bases lay between the germline ends. Germline assignment: CDR1 GTSNPN and CDR2 SVGIG (reference sequence). The CDR3 DNA sequence: TGTGCCTGGAGTACCGGGGTTTCCTACAATGAGCAGTTCTTC. It encodes CAWSTGVSYNEQFF.

V is TRBV7-2 and J is TRBJ1-5; D perhaps matches TRBD1 (5 bases). CDR3 size: 15 residues. V was trimmed by 4 bases and J by 3 bases, leaving 13 bases between them. Per germline, CDR1 SGHTA and CDR2 FQGNSA. In DNA, the CDR3 is TGTGCCAGCAGCTACGGGGGAAGGGACAATCAGCCCCAGCATTTT. Its protein product is CASSYGGRDNQPQHF.

The gene calls are TRBV4-2 and TRBJ1-1; D uncertain. The CDR3 is 13 residues long. Trimming left V 5 bases short and J 3 bases short, with 10 bases between. Germline CDR1 LGHNA, CDR2 YNFKEQ. CDR3 in DNA: TGTGCCAGCAGCTCGGGGAGGGACACTGAAGCTTTCTTT. This encodes CASSSGRDTEAFF.

The rearrangement joins TRBV13 to TRBJ2-2; possible D gene TRBD1, 5 bases. The ends were cut back, 2 bases at V and 7 bases at J, with 14 bases in the middle. Germline CDR1 reads PRHDT; CDR2 reads FYEKMQ (reference sequence). The CDR3 has 15 amino acids. The CDR3 spells CASSLQQGEGGELFF. CDR3 in DNA: TGTGCCAGCAGCTTACAGCAGGGTGAAGGCGGGGAGCTGTTTTTT.

This clone has only one observation. The chain has TRBV6-5 and TRBJ2-1, with 8 bases that match TRBD2. The J segment lost 7 bases and the V segment lost 5 bases, leaving 10 bases of the junction unmatched. The CDR3 extends over 15 amino acids. From germline, CDR1 is MNHEY and CDR2 SVGAGI. CDR3 amino acids: CASSPTGGGWNEQFF. The CDR3 DNA reads as TGTGCCAGCAGTCCCACTGGCGGGGGGTGGAATGAGCAGTTCTTC.

This chain connects TRBV7-2 to TRBJ1-3, with 8 bases matching TRBD1. Germline CDR1 reads SGHTA; CDR2 reads FQGNSA. This CDR3 is built from 15 residues. J gave up 4 bases and V 5 bases, and 7 bases lay outside the gene matches. The CDR3 here is CASSPRQGAGNTIYF. DNA of the CDR3: TGTGCCAGCAGCCCGAGGCAGGGGGCCGGAAACACCATATATTTT.

As concerns this clone: The same CDR3 can be traced to other DNA sequences in this sample. V usage is TRBV24-1 and J usage is TRBJ1-5, with D possibly matching TRBD1 (6 bases). Trimming left V 3 bases short and J 3 bases short, with 11 bases between. The germline gives CDR1 KGHDR, CDR2 SFDVKD. The CDR3 runs 15 residues. CDR3 sequence reads: CATSDPRTANQPQHF. CDR3 DNA: TGTGCCACCAGTGATCCCAGGACAGCCAATCAGCCCCAGCATTTT.

This clone was observed a handful of times. Other DNA sequences in the sample encode the same CDR3. The chain combines TRBV4-2 with TRBJ1-1; D call uncertain. CDR3 length: 13 residues. The germline gives CDR1 LGHNA, CDR2 YNFKEQ. The V and J ends lost 4 bases and 1 base respectively, with 7 bases between them. CDR3 coding DNA: TGTGCCAGCAGCCGAACAGAGAACACTGAAGCTTTCTTT. This codes for CASSRTENTEAFF.

CDR3 in DNA: TGTGCCAGCAGCCCATCAGGGGAGTGGGGCTACACCTTC. It is translated as CASSPSGEWGYTF. The rearrangement uses TRBV3-1 (or the pseudogene TRBV3-2) and TRBJ1-2; tentatively, D is TRBD1 (6 bases). CDR3 length equals 13 residues. Trimming pared 4 bases from V and 8 bases from J, leaving 14 bases between. Germline CDR1 is LGHDT and CDR2 is YNNKEL (reference sequence).

The chain has TRBV19 and TRBJ2-1; tentative D call: TRBD1 (6 bases). The CDR3 totals 12 residues. CDR1 LNHDA and CDR2 SQIVND come from the germline V gene (reference sequence). V lost 5 bases to trimming and J lost 7 bases, with 9 bases between them. The CDR3 coding sequence is TGTGCCAGTAGTCTACAGGGAAATGAGCAGTTCTTC. It codes for CASSLQGNEQFF.

V is TRBV19 and J is TRBJ2-1; D gene unclear. CDR3 length: 15 residues. V lost 5 bases and J 0 bases, leaving 11 bases between the germline ends. CDR1 is LNHDA and CDR2 is SQIVND in the germline V gene (reference sequence). The DNA of the CDR3 is TGTGCCAGTAGTCCAGAACAGAGCTCCTACAATGAGCAGTTCTTC. As protein: CASSPEQSSYNEQFF. Full variable domain (rest looked up from reference TRBV19 and TRBJ2-1): DGGITQSPKYLFRKEGQNVTLSCEQNLNHDAMYWYRQDPGQGLRLIYYSQIVNDFQKGDIAEGYSVSREKKESFPLTVTSAQKNPTAFYLCASSPEQSSYNEQFFGPGTRLTVL.

In its sample, this clone was seen once. This chain joins TRBV6-1 and TRBJ2-1; D is perhaps TRBD2 (6 bases). V was clipped by 1 base and J by 9 bases, with 25 bases between them. The CDR3 contains 18 residues. Germline CDR1 MNHNS, CDR2 SASEGT. The CDR3, as DNA: TGTGCCAGCAGTGAAGGCTTACCCTGGGCGGGGAGGAGGAGTGAGCAGTTCTTC. Its protein is CASSEGLPWAGRRSEQFF.

This rearrangement joins TRBV4-3 to TRBJ1-1; D may be TRBD1 (6 bases). CDR3 size: 14 residues. The V end lost 0 bases, the J end lost 5 bases, and 10 bases lay between the germline ends. Per the germline V gene, CDR1 is LGHNA and CDR2 is YSLEER. This CDR3 is CASSQDLGATEAFF. The CDR3 region has the DNA TGCGCCAGCAGCCAAGATCTGGGGGCGACTGAAGCTTTCTTT.